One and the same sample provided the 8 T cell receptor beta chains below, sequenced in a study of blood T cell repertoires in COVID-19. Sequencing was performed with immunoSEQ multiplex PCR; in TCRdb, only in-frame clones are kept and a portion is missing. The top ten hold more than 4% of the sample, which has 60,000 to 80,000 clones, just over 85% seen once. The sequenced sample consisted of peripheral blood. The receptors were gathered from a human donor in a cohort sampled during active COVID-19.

CDR3 sequence reads: CASSRRGASDTQYF. The CDR3 DNA follows: TGTGCCAGCAGCCGGCGGGGGGCGTCAGATACGCAGTATTTT. The rearrangement uses TRBV2 and TRBJ2-3, with 8 bases that match TRBD2. Per germline, CDR1 SNHLY and CDR2 FYNNEI. The CDR3 covers 14 residues. With V trimmed by 6 bases and J by 4 bases, 6 bases remained unmatched.

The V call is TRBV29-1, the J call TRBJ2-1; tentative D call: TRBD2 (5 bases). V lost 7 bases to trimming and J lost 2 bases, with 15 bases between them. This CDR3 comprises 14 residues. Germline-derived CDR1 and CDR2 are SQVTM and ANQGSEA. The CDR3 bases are TGCAGCGCGCCAACAAGCGGAGCCTACAATGAGCAGTTCTTC. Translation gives CSAPTSGAYNEQFF.

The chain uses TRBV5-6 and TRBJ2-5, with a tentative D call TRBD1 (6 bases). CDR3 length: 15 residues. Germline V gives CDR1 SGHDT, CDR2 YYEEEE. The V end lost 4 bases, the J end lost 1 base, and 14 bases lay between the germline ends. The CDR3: CASSGKQGFQETQYF. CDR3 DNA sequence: TGTGCCAGCAGCGGCAAACAGGGATTCCAAGAGACCCAGTACTTC. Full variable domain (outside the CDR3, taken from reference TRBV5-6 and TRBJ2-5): DAGVTQSPTHLIKTRGQQVTLRCSPKSGHDTVSWYQQALGQGPQFIFQYYEEEERQRGNFPDRFSGHQFPNYSSELNVNALLLGDSALYLCASSGKQGFQETQYFGPGTRLLVL.

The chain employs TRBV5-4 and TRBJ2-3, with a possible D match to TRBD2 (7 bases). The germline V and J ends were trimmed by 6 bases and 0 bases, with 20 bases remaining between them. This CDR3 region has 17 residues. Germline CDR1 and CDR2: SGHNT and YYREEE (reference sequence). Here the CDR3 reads CASTYGGGGISTDTQYF. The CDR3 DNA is TGTGCCAGCACCTACGGGGGCGGGGGAATTAGCACAGATACGCAGTATTTT. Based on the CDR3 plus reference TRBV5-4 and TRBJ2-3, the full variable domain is ETGVTQSPTHLIKTRGQQVTLRCSSQSGHNTVSWYQQALGQGPQFIFQYYREEENGRGNFPPRFSGLQFPNYSSELNVNALELDDSALYLCASTYGGGGISTDTQYFGPGTRLTVL.

The CDR3 DNA reads as TGTGCCAGCAGTCCCGGGACCCAGGGGGCTGGTTCACCCCTCCACTTT. Its translation is CASSPGTQGAGSPLHF. The chain is built from TRBV7-2 and TRBJ1-6; 8 nucleotides line up with TRBD1. J gave up 9 bases and V 6 bases, and 13 bases lay outside the gene matches. The CDR3 totals 16 residues. The germline V gene has CDR1 SGHTA and CDR2 FQGNSA. The full variable domain, in which reference TRBV7-2 and TRBJ1-6 provide the parts outside the CDR3, is GAGVSQSPSNKVTEKGKDVELRCDPISGHTALYWYRQSLGQGLEFLIYFQGNSAPDKSGLPSDRFSAERTGGSVSTLTIQRTQQEDSAVYLCASSPGTQGAGSPLHFGNGTRLTVT.

In DNA, the CDR3 is TGCAGCGTTGAATCTGGGGCCCGTGAAGCTTTCTTT. It translates to CSVESGAREAFF. J is TRBJ1-1 and V is TRBV29-1; a weak D match, TRBD1 (5 bases). Germline V CDR1 and CDR2: SQVTM, ANQGSEA. The CDR3 sequence is 12 residues long. V was clipped by 2 bases and J by 7 bases, with 11 bases between them.

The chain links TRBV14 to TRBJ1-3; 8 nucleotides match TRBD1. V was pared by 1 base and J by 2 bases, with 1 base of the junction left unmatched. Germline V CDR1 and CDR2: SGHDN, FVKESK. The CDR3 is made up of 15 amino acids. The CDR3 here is CASSQARGPGNTIYF. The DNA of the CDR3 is TGTGCCAGCAGCCAAGCCAGGGGGCCTGGAAACACCATATATTTT. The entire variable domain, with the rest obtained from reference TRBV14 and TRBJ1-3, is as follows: EAGVTQFPSHSVIEKGQTVTLRCDPISGHDNLYWYRRVMGKEIKFLLHFVKESKQDESGMPNNRFLAERTGGTYSTLKVQPAELEDSGVYFCASSQARGPGNTIYFGEGSWLTVV.

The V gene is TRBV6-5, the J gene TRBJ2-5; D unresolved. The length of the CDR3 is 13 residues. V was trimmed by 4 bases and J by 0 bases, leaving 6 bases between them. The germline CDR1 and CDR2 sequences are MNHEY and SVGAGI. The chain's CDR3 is CASSSVNQETQYF. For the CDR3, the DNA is TGTGCCAGCAGTTCAGTGAACCAAGAGACCCAGTACTTC.